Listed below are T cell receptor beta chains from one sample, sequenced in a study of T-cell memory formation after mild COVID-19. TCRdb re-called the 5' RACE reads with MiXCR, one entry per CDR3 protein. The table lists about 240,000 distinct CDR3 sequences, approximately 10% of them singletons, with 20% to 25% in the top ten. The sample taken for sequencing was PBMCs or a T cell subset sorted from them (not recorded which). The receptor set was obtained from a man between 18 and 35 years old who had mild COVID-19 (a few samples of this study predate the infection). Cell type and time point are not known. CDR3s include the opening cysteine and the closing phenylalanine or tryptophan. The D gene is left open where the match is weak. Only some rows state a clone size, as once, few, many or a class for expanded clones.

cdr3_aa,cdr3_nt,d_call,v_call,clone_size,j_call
CSATNRGGGYTF,TGCAGTGCGACTAACAGGGGGGGTGGCTACACCTTC,TRBD1,TRBV20-1,few,TRBJ1-2
CASSLTGPGEGYTF,TGTGCCAGCAGCTTAACGGGGCCAGGGGAAGGCTACACCTTC,NA,TRBV7-3,many,TRBJ1-2
CASSTPGVNYGYTF,TGTGCCAGCAGTACTCCGGGCGTTAACTATGGCTACACCTTC,NA,TRBV6-2/TRBV6-3,many,TRBJ1-2
CASSTGYGGFF,TGTGCCAGCAGTACAGGGTATGGAGGTTTCTTT,NA,TRBV2,NA,TRBJ1-1
CSARDRVSTEAFF,TGCAGTGCTCGCGACAGGGTTAGCACTGAAGCTTTCTTT,TRBD1,TRBV20-1,NA,TRBJ1-1
CASSSGTRNTIYF,TGTGCCAGCAGTTCAGGGACACGAAACACCATATATTTT,NA,TRBV12-3/TRBV12-4,few,TRBJ1-3
CASSETRTGYDTQYF,TGTGCCAGCAGCGAAACCAGGACAGGCTATGATACGCAGTATTTT,TRBD1,TRBV9,few,TRBJ2-3
CASSSAPQETQYF,TGTGCCAGCAGTTCTGCTCCCCAAGAGACCCAGTACTTC,NA,TRBV27,many,TRBJ2-5
CSVEERQGASGANVLTF,TGCAGCGTTGAAGAACGGCAGGGGGCATCTGGGGCCAACGTCCTGACTTTC,TRBD1,TRBV29-1,few,TRBJ2-6
CASSHGLAGGYEQYF,TGCGCCAGCAGCCACGGCCTAGCTGGCGGGTACGAGCAGTACTTC,NA,TRBV4-3,NA,TRBJ2-7
CASRQGAGAFF,TGTGCCAGCAGACAGGGGGCTGGAGCTTTCTTT,TRBD1,TRBV25-1,few,TRBJ1-1
CASSPAGTGFNQPQHF,TGTGCCAGCAGTCCTGCGGGCACAGGGTTTAATCAGCCCCAGCATTTT,NA,TRBV7-9,few,TRBJ1-5
CASSGTGADQPQHF,TGTGCCAGCAGTGGGACAGGGGCCGATCAGCCCCAGCATTTT,TRBD1,TRBV2,many,TRBJ1-5
CATSGSPGQPPKMGNEQFF,TGTGCCACCAGTGGTTCCCCGGGACAGCCACCTAAAATGGGCAATGAGCAGTTCTTC,TRBD1,TRBV24-1,many,TRBJ2-1
CASSNIAGSRYNEQFF,TGCGCCAGCAGCAATATAGCGGGGTCCCGTTACAATGAGCAGTTCTTC,TRBD2,TRBV5-1,many,TRBJ2-1
CSALRQSSTDTQYF,TGCAGTGCCCTTCGACAATCTAGCACAGATACGCAGTATTTT,NA,TRBV20-1,NA,TRBJ2-3
CASSFDRVSPLHF,TGTGCCAGCAGCTTCGACAGGGTTTCACCCCTCCACTTT,TRBD1,TRBV7-3,NA,TRBJ1-6
CASSQAFRLDNEQYF,TGCGCCAGCAGCCAAGCATTTAGGTTAGACAACGAGCAGTACTTC,NA,TRBV4-3,once,TRBJ2-7
CASSYSTWETEAFF,TGTGCCAGCAGTTACTCGACGTGGGAGACTGAAGCTTTCTTT,NA,TRBV6-5,few,TRBJ1-1
CASSPPAREETQYF,TGTGCCAGCTCACCACCCGCCAGGGAGGAGACCCAGTACTTC,NA,TRBV18,NA,TRBJ2-5
CSVVAGGSTDTQYF,TGCAGCGTTGTGGCGGGGGGGAGCACAGATACGCAGTATTTT,TRBD2,TRBV29-1,few,TRBJ2-3
CSARDGYNEKLFF,TGCAGTGCTAGAGATGGTTATAATGAAAAACTGTTTTTT,NA,TRBV20-1,few,TRBJ1-4
CASSPGTSGWDTQYF,TGTGCCAGCAGCCCCGGGACTAGCGGGTGGGATACGCAGTATTTT,TRBD2,TRBV14,many,TRBJ2-3